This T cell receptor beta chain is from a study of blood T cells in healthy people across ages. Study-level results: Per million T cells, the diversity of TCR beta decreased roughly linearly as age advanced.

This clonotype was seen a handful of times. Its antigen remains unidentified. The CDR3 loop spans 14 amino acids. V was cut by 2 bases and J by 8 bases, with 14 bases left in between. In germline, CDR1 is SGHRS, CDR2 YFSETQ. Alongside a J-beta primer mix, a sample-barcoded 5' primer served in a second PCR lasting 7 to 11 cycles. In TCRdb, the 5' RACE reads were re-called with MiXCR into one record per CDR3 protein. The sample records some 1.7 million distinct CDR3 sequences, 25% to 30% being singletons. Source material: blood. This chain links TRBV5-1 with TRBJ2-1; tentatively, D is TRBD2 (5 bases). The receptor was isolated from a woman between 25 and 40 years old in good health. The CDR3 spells CASSLGGWGDEQFF. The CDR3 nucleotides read TGCGCCAGCAGCTTAGGAGGATGGGGTGATGAGCAGTTCTTC.